This entry lists 7 T cell receptor beta chains sequenced from one sample in a study of shared T cell receptors in the human thymus. The data were produced by immunoSEQ multiplex PCR, yet TCRdb's version contains in-frame clones alone and is incomplete. The profile shows about 500,000 clones, about four fifths of them singletons. These data were also filed under a second study, of human thymus T cells.

The sequencing input was thymocytes. These receptors originate from a boy under two years old with a congenital heart defect.

The chain links TRBV2 to TRBJ2-7, with 11 bases lining up with TRBD2. CDR3 size: 14 residues. Germline loops: CDR1 SNHLY, CDR2 FYNNEI. The junction had 2 bases not matched to a gene; V was cut back by 2 bases and J by 5 bases. The CDR3 coding sequence is TGTGCCAGCAGTGAAATGGGACTAGCGGACGAGCAGTACTTC. It encodes CASSEMGLADEQYF. Variable domain in full (rest from reference TRBV2 and TRBJ2-7): EPEVTQTPSHQVTQMGQEVILRCVPISNHLYFYWYRQILGQKVEFLVSFYNNEISEKSEIFDDQFSVERPDGSNFTLKIRSTKLEDSAMYFCASSEMGLADEQYFGPGTRLTVT.

This rearrangement joins TRBV9 to TRBJ2-1; TRBD1 is a possible D gene (6 bases). Per the germline V gene, CDR1 is SGDLS and CDR2 is YYNGEE. CDR3 length: 16 amino acids. The V and J ends lost 0 bases and 6 bases respectively, with 16 bases between them. CDR3 nucleotide sequence: TGTGCCAGCAGCGTAGAGTCGGTAGGGGGACCCAATGAGCAGTTCTTC. Amino acid sequence: CASSVESVGGPNEQFF.

In this sample, this clone turned up a few times. The CDR3 DNA sequence: TGTGCCAGCTCACCATTTAAACTCCGGAGTGAAAAACTGTTTTTT. Translated: CASSPFKLRSEKLFF. V gene TRBV18 combines with J gene TRBJ1-4, with D uncertain. Germline CDR1 reads KGHSH; CDR2 reads LQKENI. This CDR3 region has 15 residues. V lost 2 bases, J lost 7 bases, and 14 bases lay in between.

The V and J genes are TRBV7-9 and TRBJ1-2, with 7 bases identical to TRBD1. Unmatched junction bases numbered 15, after V lost 5 bases and J lost 6 bases. Germline V lookup: CDR1 SEHNR, CDR2 FQNEAQ (reference sequence). The length of the CDR3 is 16 residues. The CDR3 DNA follows: TGTGCCAGCAGCGGCCCGAGGGGGCACCCCCTTCATGGCTACACCTTC. Translating gives CASSGPRGHPLHGYTF.

This clone was seen a few times. The V gene is TRBV19, the J gene TRBJ1-1; D is possibly TRBD1 (6 bases). Germline CDR1 LNHDA, CDR2 SQIVND (reference sequence). V was clipped by 4 bases and J by 5 bases, with 17 bases between them. The CDR3 totals 15 residues. The CDR3 DNA follows: TGTGCCAGTAGTAAACGAGGAAAGGGGGAAACTGAAGCTTTCTTT. Translated: CASSKRGKGETEAFF.

This chain links TRBV27 with TRBJ2-7; the match to TRBD1 covers 8 bases. CDR1 and CDR2 (germline): MNHEY, SMNVEV (reference sequence). With V trimmed by 4 bases and J by 3 bases, 5 bases remained unmatched. The CDR3 extends over 14 amino acids. The CDR3 region has the DNA TGTGCCAGCAGTTCCACCAGGGGGCGCTACGAGCAGTACTTC. It translates to CASSSTRGRYEQYF.

The chain joins TRBV25-1 to TRBJ1-5, with 11 positions matching TRBD1. Germline values: CDR1 MGHDK, CDR2 SYGVNS. V gave up 3 bases and J gave up 7 bases; unmatched junction bases: 8. The CDR3 consists of 16 residues. CDR3 bases: TGTGCCAGCAGTGAGGGGCGGACAGGGGGCCGGCAGCCCCAGCATTTT. It specifies CASSEGRTGGRQPQHF.